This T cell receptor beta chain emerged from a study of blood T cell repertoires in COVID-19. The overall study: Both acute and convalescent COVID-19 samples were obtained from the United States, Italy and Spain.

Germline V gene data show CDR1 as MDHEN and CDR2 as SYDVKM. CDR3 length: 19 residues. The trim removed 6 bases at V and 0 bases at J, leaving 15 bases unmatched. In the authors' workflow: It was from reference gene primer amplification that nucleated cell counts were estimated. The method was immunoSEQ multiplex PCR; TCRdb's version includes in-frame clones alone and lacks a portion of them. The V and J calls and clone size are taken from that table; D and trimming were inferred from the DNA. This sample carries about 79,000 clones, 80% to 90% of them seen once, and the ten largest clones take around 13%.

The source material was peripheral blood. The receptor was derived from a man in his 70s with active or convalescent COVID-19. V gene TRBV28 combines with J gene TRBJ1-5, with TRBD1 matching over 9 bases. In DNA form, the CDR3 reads TGTGCCAGCAGCCAAGGGACAGGGTTGAGAACACATAGCAATCAGCCCCAGCATTTT. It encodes CASSQGTGLRTHSNQPQHF.